A single sample is the source of the 32 T cell receptor beta chains below, sequenced in a study of long-term antiretroviral therapy in people with HIV. The assay used was immunoSEQ (version v3.0), run at survey level. The method was immunoSEQ multiplex PCR; TCRdb's version includes in-frame clones alone and lacks a portion of them. The table records tens of thousands of clones, 65% to 85% of them present only once. The specimen was unsorted PBMCs, collected 0.8 years before starting antiretroviral therapy. The receptors originated from a man between 18 and 29 years old with HIV.

This clone showed up just a few times. The chain employs TRBV4-2 and TRBJ1-2; D is unclear. Germline loops: CDR1 LGHNA, CDR2 YNFKEQ. The CDR3 is 12 residues long. V shed 0 bases and J shed 7 bases, with 6 bases lying between them. CDR3 DNA: TGTGCCAGCAGCCAAGATAGTGTTGGCTACACCTTC. Its translation is CASSQDSVGYTF.

This rearrangement joins TRBV11-1 to TRBJ2-7, with D unclear. Germline assignment: CDR1 SGHAT and CDR2 FQDESV (reference sequence). Trimming left V 1 base short and J 4 bases short, with 5 bases between. The CDR3 runs 12 residues. Here the CDR3 reads CASSLDLYEQYF. DNA of the CDR3: TGTGCCAGCAGCTTAGATTTGTACGAGCAGTACTTC.

The chain carries TRBV15 and TRBJ2-6, with D maybe TRBD1 (6 bases). Germline V gives CDR1 LNHNV, CDR2 YYDKDF (reference sequence). This CDR3 has 16 amino acids. Trimming cost V 1 base and J 0 bases, with 7 bases left between them. The CDR3 DNA reads as TGTGCCACCAGCAGAGGGGACAACTCTGGGGCCAACGTCCTGACTTTC. It specifies CATSRGDNSGANVLTF.

CDR3 sequence reads: CASSLREPNTEAFF. The DNA of the CDR3 is TGTGCCAGCAGCCTCCGGGAGCCGAACACTGAAGCTTTCTTT. The chain is built from TRBV14 and TRBJ1-1, with D unclear. Trimming took 4 bases from V and 1 from J, leaving 10 bases between them. Germline V gives CDR1 SGHDN, CDR2 FVKESK. This CDR3 spans 14 amino acids.

V usage is TRBV9 and J usage is TRBJ1-2; D gene unclear. This CDR3 spans 15 amino acids. V lost 0 bases to trimming and J lost 3 bases, with 12 bases between them. CDR1 is SGDLS, CDR2 YYNGEE, per germline. The CDR3 protein is CASSVAGREHYGYTF. The CDR3 nucleotides are TGTGCCAGCAGCGTAGCTGGCAGAGAGCACTATGGCTACACCTTC. The full variable domain, with the rest looked up from reference TRBV9 and TRBJ1-2, is DSGVTQTPKHLITATGQRVTLRCSPRSGDLSVYWYQQSLDQGLQFLIQYYNGEERAKGNILERFSAQQFPDLHSELNLSSLELGDSALYFCASSVAGREHYGYTFGSGTRLTVV.

The V call is TRBV5-1, the J call TRBJ2-7; D possibly corresponds to TRBD1 (6 bases). This CDR3 is 15 amino acids long. Deletions cut 4 bases from V and 5 bases from J, with 19 bases between. CDR1 and CDR2 from the germline V gene are SGHRS and YFSETQ. CDR3: CASSLTGQQVHEQYF. DNA for the CDR3: TGCGCCAGCAGCCTTACAGGGCAGCAAGTCCACGAGCAGTACTTC. Looking up the rest from reference TRBV5-1 and TRBJ2-7 gives the full variable domain: KAGVTQTPRYLIKTRGQQVTLSCSPISGHRSVSWYQQTPGQGLQFLFEYFSETQRNKGNFPGRFSGRQFSNSRSEMNVSTLELGDSALYLCASSLTGQQVHEQYFGPGTRLTVT.

The CDR3 DNA reads as TGTGCCAGCAGTGAAGGGGGCGGGAGGGAACAAGAGACCCAGTACTTC. Amino acids: CASSEGGGREQETQYF. This rearrangement joins TRBV2 to TRBJ2-5; 9 nucleotides align to TRBD2. The CDR3 contains 16 residues. The germline gives CDR1 SNHLY, CDR2 FYNNEI. V was clipped by 1 base and J by 2 bases; unmatched bases: 5. Based on the CDR3 plus reference TRBV2 and TRBJ2-5, the full variable domain is EPEVTQTPSHQVTQMGQEVILRCVPISNHLYFYWYRQILGQKVEFLVSFYNNEISEKSEIFDDQFSVERPDGSNFTLKIRSTKLEDSAMYFCASSEGGGREQETQYFGPGTRLLVL.

V usage is TRBV18 and J usage is TRBJ2-7, with 10 nucleotides matching TRBD2. The V gene's germline CDR1 is KGHSH and CDR2 LQKENI. CDR3 length: 16 residues. V trimming: 6 bases; J trimming: 8 bases; junction bases outside the gene matches: 16. CDR3 bases: TGTGCCAGCTCCGTGAGCAGACTAGCGGGTGACCCGCAGCAGTACTTC. Encoded protein: CASSVSRLAGDPQQYF.

The V gene is TRBV5-3, the J gene TRBJ2-7; D uncertain. TRBV5-3 is given ORF status, its function remaining uncertain. The germline V and J ends were trimmed by 4 bases and 0 bases, with 11 bases remaining between them. The CDR3 has 14 residues. CDR3 sequence (DNA): TGTGCCAGAAGCCCCGACAAGAGCTCCTACGAGCAGTACTTC. It yields the protein CARSPDKSSYEQYF.

V and J are TRBV7-3 and TRBJ2-3; 7 nucleotides align to TRBD1. The CDR3 is 15 residues long. V dropped 5 bases and J dropped 0; count of bases not matched to a gene: 5. CDR1 is SGHTA, CDR2 FQGTGA, per germline. The CDR3 spells CASSPGTASTDTQYF. The CDR3 bases are TGTGCCAGCAGCCCCGGGACAGCTAGCACAGATACGCAGTATTTT.

The rearrangement joins TRBV27 to TRBJ1-5, with 7 bases fitting TRBD1. V lost 6 bases to trimming and J lost 1 base; unmatched junction nucleotides: 6. CDR1 MNHEY and CDR2 SMNVEV come from the germline V gene (reference sequence). This CDR3 has 15 residues. CDR3 amino acids: CASRQGPLSNQPQHF. Here the CDR3 DNA reads TGTGCCAGCAGACAGGGGCCGCTCAGCAATCAGCCCCAGCATTTT.

The count of this clone is one. The V and J genes are TRBV27 and TRBJ1-5, with 9 nucleotides matching TRBD1. CDR3 length: 15 amino acids. The germline CDR1 and CDR2 sequences are MNHEY and SMNVEV (reference sequence). V dropped 6 bases and J dropped 2; count of bases not matched to a gene: 5. As DNA, the CDR3 is TGTGCCAGCAGGGACAGGGGCCTTGGCAATCAGCCCCAGCATTTT. Amino acids: CASRDRGLGNQPQHF.

The V call is TRBV12-5, the J call TRBJ2-7; D is possibly TRBD2 (13 bases). Germline CDR1 LGHNT, CDR2 FRNRAP. The CDR3 sequence is 20 residues long. Trimming took 3 bases from V and 5 from J, leaving 32 bases between them. CDR3: CASGFLGDRGRGTSGNEQYF. DNA for the CDR3: TGTGCTAGTGGTTTCCTTGGGGACAGGGGGCGCGGGACTAGCGGGAACGAGCAGTACTTC.

This sequence joins TRBV7-3 and TRBJ1-1; D ambiguous. V lost 2 bases and J lost 6, with 10 bases in between. Germline CDR1 is SGHTA and CDR2 is FQGTGA. The CDR3 runs 13 residues. DNA for the CDR3: TGTGCCAGCAGCTTAGGAGGGAAGGCTGAAGCTTTCTTT. Translating gives CASSLGGKAEAFF.

This chain connects TRBV5-6 to TRBJ2-7; 10 bases align to TRBD1. Losses at the gene ends were 4 bases for V and 4 bases for J; bases not matched to a gene: 5. Germline V gene data show CDR1 as SGHDT and CDR2 as YYEEEE. This CDR3 is 14 amino acids long. This CDR3 is CASSASGQGYEQYF. The CDR3, as DNA: TGTGCCAGCAGCGCGTCGGGACAGGGGTACGAGCAGTACTTC.

The gene calls are TRBV18 and TRBJ1-5; unclear D gene. This CDR3 spans 18 amino acids. The V end lost 4 bases, the J end lost 0 bases, and 19 bases lay between the germline ends. Germline CDR1 is KGHSH and CDR2 is LQKENI. CDR3 sequence: CASSRESRTSYSNQPQHF. CDR3 sequence (DNA): TGTGCCAGCTCACGGGAGTCCAGGACGTCATATAGCAATCAGCCCCAGCATTTT.

The chain has TRBV7-9 and TRBJ1-5; D remains ambiguous. Germline V gene data show CDR1 as SEHNR and CDR2 as FQNEAQ (reference sequence). V gave up 0 bases and J gave up 10 bases, with 10 bases separating them. The CDR3 extends over 13 amino acids. CDR3 nucleotide sequence: TGTGCCAGCAGCTTAGCGGAGCGGAGTCCCCAGCATTTT. Translation gives CASSLAERSPQHF.

The rearrangement joins TRBV29-1 to TRBJ2-1; 7 bases align to TRBD2. The CDR3 spans 13 residues. The ends lost 6 bases at V and 6 bases at J; junction bases unmatched: 8. In germline, CDR1 is SQVTM, CDR2 ANQGSEA. The CDR3 nucleotides are TGCAGCGTGGGGGGGGAAATTGGCAATGAGCAGTTCTTC. Its translation: CSVGGEIGNEQFF.

The chain uses TRBV6-1 and TRBJ2-7; unclear D gene. CDR1 and CDR2 (germline): MNHNS, SASEGT. The germline V and J ends were trimmed by 1 base and 3 bases, with 10 bases remaining between them. The CDR3 consists of 14 residues. The chain's CDR3 is CASSEVGWDYEQYF. The CDR3 nucleotides are TGTGCCAGCAGTGAAGTCGGGTGGGACTACGAGCAGTACTTC.

By share, this clone ranks as medium-sized (0.01 to 0.1%). V and J are TRBV7-8 and TRBJ1-1; D uncertain. This CDR3 has 13 residues. Trimming took off 1 base at V and 4 bases at J, with 7 bases between the two ends. Germline V gene lookup returns CDR1 SGHVS and CDR2 FQNEAQ. The DNA for the CDR3 is TGTGCCAGCAGCTTAGGCCCGTCCACTGAAGCTTTCTTT. Encoded protein: CASSLGPSTEAFF. Using reference TRBV7-8 and TRBJ1-1 for the parts outside the CDR3, the full variable domain is GAGVSQSPRYKVAKRGQDVALRCDPISGHVSLFWYQQALGQGPEFLTYFQNEAQLDKSGLPSDRFFAERPEGSVSTLKIQRTQQEDSAVYLCASSLGPSTEAFFGQGTRLTVV.

This chain uses TRBV9 with TRBJ2-1; 10 nucleotides align to TRBD2. The germline CDR1 and CDR2 sequences are SGDLS and YYNGEE. After removal of 0 bases from V and 12 bases from J, the junction contained 12 bases not matched to a gene. The CDR3 covers 16 residues. CDR3 bases: TGTGCCAGCAGCGTAGAGGTCGAGGGGACTAGCGACCTGCAGTTCTTC. Its protein is CASSVEVEGTSDLQFF.

The count of this clone is one. V and J are TRBV5-1 and TRBJ1-5; D is unclear. Germline CDR1 and CDR2: SGHRS and YFSETQ. The CDR3 sequence is 15 residues long. The V end was cut by 2 bases, the J end by 1 base, with 10 bases between. CDR3 bases: TGCGCCAGCAGCTTAGACGGCGGGAGCAATCAGCCCCAGCATTTT. Translating gives CASSLDGGSNQPQHF.

The V call is TRBV7-6, the J call TRBJ2-5; D gene ambiguous. CDR1 is SGHVS, CDR2 FNYEAQ, per germline. Deletions cut 5 bases from V and 3 bases from J, with 7 bases between. This CDR3 comprises 12 residues. CDR3 sequence: CASSRRKETQYF. For the CDR3, the DNA is TGTGCCAGCAGCCGACGAAAAGAGACCCAGTACTTC.

The V and J genes are TRBV28 and TRBJ1-5; 8 positions agree with TRBD1. From germline, CDR1 is MDHEN and CDR2 SYDVKM. The CDR3 is 15 residues long. The junction had 6 bases not matched to a gene; V was cut back by 5 bases and J by 3 bases. DNA of the CDR3: TGTGCCAGCAGTACCGCCCAGGGGGCCAATCAGCCCCAGCATTTT. Translated, it gives CASSTAQGANQPQHF.

This chain joins TRBV15 and TRBJ2-6, with D perhaps assigned TRBD1 or TRBD2 (5 bases each). The CDR3 spans 16 residues. CDR1 and CDR2 (germline): LNHNV, YYDKDF (reference sequence). V lost 5 bases to trimming and J lost 4 bases, with 15 bases between them. The DNA for the CDR3 is TGTGCCACCAGCGGGGACGGCGCTTCAGGGGCCAACGTCCTGACTTTC. This gives the protein CATSGDGASGANVLTF. Looking up the rest from reference TRBV15 and TRBJ2-6 gives the full variable domain: DAMVIQNPRYQVTQFGKPVTLSCSQTLNHNVMYWYQQKSSQAPKLLFHYYDKDFNNEADTPDNFQSRRPNTSFCFLDIRSPGLGDTAMYLCATSGDGASGANVLTFGAGSRLTVL.

The chain has TRBV28 and TRBJ1-3; TRBD1 agrees at 8 bases. V lost 4 bases to trimming and J lost 4 bases; unmatched junction nucleotides: 9. The CDR3 has 16 residues. Germline V gene data show CDR1 as MDHEN and CDR2 as SYDVKM. CDR3 loop: CASSWPGGAGGNTIYF. CDR3 sequence (DNA): TGTGCCAGCAGTTGGCCAGGGGGCGCGGGAGGAAACACCATATATTTT.

V is TRBV4-1 and J is TRBJ2-7; 12 bases are shared with TRBD1. J gave up 12 bases and V 2 bases, and 8 bases lay outside the gene matches. The CDR3 is made up of 14 amino acids. Germline lookup yields CDR1 MGHRA and CDR2 YSYEKL. The CDR3 loop is CASSQTGTGGPWYF. CDR3 DNA: TGCGCCAGCAGCCAAACCGGGACAGGGGGCCCATGGTACTTC.

There are a few counts of this clone. The chain carries TRBV4-2 and TRBJ1-4, with D possibly TRBD1 on 5 matching bases. Germline-derived CDR1 and CDR2 are LGHNA and YNFKEQ. This CDR3 has 15 amino acids. V lost 4 bases and J lost 0, with 9 bases in between. This CDR3 reads CASSPRQSTNEKLFF. The CDR3 coding sequence is TGTGCCAGCAGCCCTCGACAGTCAACTAATGAAAAACTGTTTTTT.

The chain links TRBV10-1 to TRBJ2-1; D remains unclear. The CDR3 has 13 residues. Germline CDR1 reads WNHNN; CDR2 reads SYGVQD (reference sequence). The V end lost 3 bases, the J end lost 0 bases, and 3 bases lay between the germline ends. The CDR3 spells CASSDSSYNEQFF. The DNA for the CDR3 is TGCGCCAGCAGTGACAGCTCCTACAATGAGCAGTTCTTC.

V and J are TRBV2 and TRBJ1-5, with TRBD1 matching 8 bases. Trimming at V came to 4 bases and at J to 7 bases, leaving 6 bases not matched to a gene. CDR3 size: 14 residues. Germline CDR1 SNHLY, CDR2 FYNNEI. Written as DNA, the CDR3 is TGTGCCAGCAGTGCCCAGGGGGCCGTGCAGCCCCAGCATTTT. It specifies CASSAQGAVQPQHF.

This rearrangement joins TRBV28 to TRBJ2-3, with 7 nucleotides matching TRBD1. The V gene end was trimmed by 8 bases and the J gene end by 4 bases; junction bases not matched to a gene: 12. This CDR3 is 15 amino acids long. Germline CDR1 MDHEN, CDR2 SYDVKM. The CDR3 coding sequence is TGTGCCAGCGTTCTTCCGGGACAGCAATCAGATACGCAGTATTTT. This translates into CASVLPGQQSDTQYF.

The rearrangement links TRBV30 to TRBJ2-1; the D gene is possibly TRBD2 (6 bases). The V gene lost 4 bases and the J gene lost 5 bases, with 6 bases spanning the gap. CDR3 length: 11 amino acids. From germline, CDR1 is GTSNPN and CDR2 SVGIG (reference sequence). The CDR3 DNA reads TGTGCCTGGACGGGGGACAATGAGCAGTTCTTC. It codes for CAWTGDNEQFF.